This is a list of T cell receptor beta chains from one sample in a study of T cells in Graves' hyperthyroidism and ophthalmopathy. TCRdb itself ran the multiplex PCR reads through MiXCR, one entry per CDR3 protein. The data show over 450,000 distinct CDR3 sequences, roughly an eighth seen once. The sample comprised blood. The receptor set was obtained from a woman aged 18-29 years with Graves' hyperthyroidism. Both conserved end residues are part of each CDR3. A D gene is named only where the DNA matches it firmly. Clone size is given for some rows only: seen once, a few or many times, or a class if the clone is expanded.

len: 13
abundance: many
d_gene: NA
j_gene: TRBJ2-1
v_gene: TRBV11-2
CDR3nt: TGTGCCAGCAGCTTAGAATCCGCTTCAAAGCAGTTCTTC
CDR3aa: CASSLESASKQFF

len: 16
abundance: NA
d_gene: NA
j_gene: TRBJ2-1
v_gene: TRBV20-1
CDR3nt: TGCAGTGCTAGAGAAAAGTTGCGGGGATTTTACAATGAGCAGTTCTTC
CDR3aa: CSAREKLRGFYNEQFF

len: 14
abundance: many
d_gene: NA
j_gene: TRBJ2-3
v_gene: TRBV2
CDR3nt: TGTGCCAGCAGTGAATCCCGAAGCACAGATACGCAGTATTTT
CDR3aa: CASSESRSTDTQYF

len: 13
abundance: NA
d_gene: NA
j_gene: TRBJ2-4
v_gene: TRBV27
CDR3nt: TGTGCCAGCCAGGACGGCCCATTAAACATTCAGTACTTC
CDR3aa: CASQDGPLNIQYF

len: 14
abundance: few
d_gene: NA
j_gene: TRBJ2-2
v_gene: TRBV19
CDR3nt: TGTGCCAGTGGGAACAGGGGAGGGGGCGGGGAGCTGTTTTTT
CDR3aa: CASGNRGGGGELFF

len: 16
abundance: NA
d_gene: NA
j_gene: TRBJ1-5
v_gene: TRBV15
CDR3nt: TGTGCCACCAGCAGAGATGGGGGGGGACGCAATCAGCCCCAGCATTTT
CDR3aa: CATSRDGGGRNQPQHF

len: 11
abundance: many
d_gene: NA
j_gene: TRBJ2-1
v_gene: TRBV29-1
CDR3nt: TGCAGCGTTGGGGATTCGAATGAGCAGTTCTTC
CDR3aa: CSVGDSNEQFF

len: 16
abundance: many
d_gene: TRBD1
j_gene: TRBJ2-7
v_gene: TRBV12-5
CDR3nt: TGTGCTAGTGGCGGGGGGCCGGGACAGGGTGATTACGAGCAGTACTTC
CDR3aa: CASGGGPGQGDYEQYF

len: 17
abundance: many
d_gene: NA
j_gene: TRBJ2-3
v_gene: TRBV5-5
CDR3nt: TGTGCCAGCAGCTTGGCCGGGTCTAGCGCTTCCACAGATACGCAGTATTTT
CDR3aa: CASSLAGSSASTDTQYF

len: 15
abundance: NA
d_gene: TRBD2
j_gene: TRBJ2-2
v_gene: TRBV4-1
CDR3nt: TGCGCCAGCAGCCAAGATTGGCGGGAGGGCGGGGAGCTGTTTTTT
CDR3aa: CASSQDWREGGELFF

len: 13
abundance: few
d_gene: TRBD1
j_gene: TRBJ2-2
v_gene: TRBV5-1
CDR3nt: TGCGCCAGCGGGGACAGGTCAAGCGGGGAGCTGTTTTTT
CDR3aa: CASGDRSSGELFF

len: 15
abundance: many
d_gene: NA
j_gene: TRBJ2-1
v_gene: TRBV6-1
CDR3nt: TGTGCCAGCACAAGGGGGGACCATCAAGGGGGAGAGCAGTTCTTC
CDR3aa: CASTRGDHQGGEQFF

len: 16
abundance: few
d_gene: NA
j_gene: TRBJ2-1
v_gene: TRBV3-1
CDR3nt: TGTGCCAGCAGCCAAGGGATGGGGAGGTTGGTCAATGAGCAGTCCTTC
CDR3aa: CASSQGMGRLVNEQSF

len: 14
abundance: many
d_gene: NA
j_gene: TRBJ1-1
v_gene: TRBV9
CDR3nt: TGTGCCAGCAGCGTGGGGGCAGGGGACACTGAAGCTTTCTTT
CDR3aa: CASSVGAGDTEAFF

len: 16
abundance: many
d_gene: NA
j_gene: TRBJ2-1
v_gene: TRBV24-1
CDR3nt: TGTGCCACCAGTGATTGGGGGACACTCCCCTACAATGAGCAGTTCTTC
CDR3aa: CATSDWGTLPYNEQFF

len: 15
abundance: many
d_gene: NA
j_gene: TRBJ2-1
v_gene: TRBV7-8
CDR3nt: TGTGCCAGCAGCCGCTACCCCTCCCACACCTCCGAGCAGTTCTTC
CDR3aa: CASSRYPSHTSEQFF

len: 15
abundance: many
d_gene: NA
j_gene: TRBJ2-1
v_gene: TRBV2
CDR3nt: TGTGCCAGCAGTGAAGTATCGACCCCCAACAATGAGCAGTTCTTC
CDR3aa: CASSEVSTPNNEQFF

len: 15
abundance: many
d_gene: NA
j_gene: TRBJ1-6
v_gene: TRBV13
CDR3nt: TGTGCCAGCAGTCAAACCGCAGATTCGAATTCACCCCTCCACTTT
CDR3aa: CASSQTADSNSPLHF

len: 14
abundance: NA
d_gene: NA
j_gene: TRBJ1-2
v_gene: TRBV19
CDR3nt: TGTGCCAGTAGTATTCCCGGGGTGTTTGGTGGCTACACCTTC
CDR3aa: CASSIPGVFGGYTF

len: 15
abundance: NA
d_gene: TRBD2
j_gene: TRBJ2-1
v_gene: TRBV12-3/TRBV12-4
CDR3nt: TGTGCCAGCAGTCCTGGACTAGCGGCCATCAATGAGCAGTTCTTC
CDR3aa: CASSPGLAAINEQFF

len: 14
abundance: many
d_gene: TRBD2
j_gene: TRBJ2-3
v_gene: TRBV7-3
CDR3nt: TGTGCCAGCAGCTCCCCGACTAGCCCGGATACGCAGTATTTT
CDR3aa: CASSSPTSPDTQYF

len: 15
abundance: many
d_gene: NA
j_gene: TRBJ2-2
v_gene: TRBV19
CDR3nt: TGTGCCAGTAGAACGACAGGAGAAAGGGTCGGGGAGCTGTTTTTT
CDR3aa: CASRTTGERVGELFF

len: 17
abundance: few
d_gene: TRBD1
j_gene: TRBJ1-4
v_gene: TRBV7-9
CDR3nt: TGTGCCAGCAGCTTAGAGCGGGGCCGGGACAGGATTGAAAAACTGTTTTTT
CDR3aa: CASSLERGRDRIEKLFF

len: 16
abundance: many
d_gene: NA
j_gene: TRBJ2-2
v_gene: TRBV5-1
CDR3nt: TGCGCCAGCAGCGACCGACTGATTGTTAACACCGGGGAGCTGTTTTTT
CDR3aa: CASSDRLIVNTGELFF

len: 17
abundance: many
d_gene: TRBD2
j_gene: TRBJ2-1
v_gene: TRBV11-2
CDR3nt: TGTGCCAGCAGCTTAACACTAAGCGGGAGCTCCTACAATGAGCAGTTCTTC
CDR3aa: CASSLTLSGSSYNEQFF

len: 14
abundance: few
d_gene: TRBD1
j_gene: TRBJ1-5
v_gene: TRBV20-1
CDR3nt: TGCAGTGCTAGAAGCGGACAGGGCAATCAGCCCCAGCATTTT
CDR3aa: CSARSGQGNQPQHF

len: 14
abundance: NA
d_gene: NA
j_gene: TRBJ2-5
v_gene: TRBV24-1
CDR3nt: TGTGCCACCAGTGATTTAGAGGATGTTGAGACCCAGTACTTC
CDR3aa: CATSDLEDVETQYF

len: 17
abundance: few
d_gene: NA
j_gene: TRBJ2-3
v_gene: TRBV19
CDR3nt: TGTGCCAGTAGCATGACAAGTTTCCCCCTCGGTACAGATACGCAGTATTTT
CDR3aa: CASSMTSFPLGTDTQYF

len: 15
abundance: few
d_gene: NA
j_gene: TRBJ1-5
v_gene: TRBV7-6
CDR3nt: TGTGCCAGCAGCCTAGGTGGACTCCTCGGGGGGCCCCAGCATTTT
CDR3aa: CASSLGGLLGGPQHF

len: 11
abundance: many
d_gene: NA
j_gene: TRBJ1-3
v_gene: TRBV11-2
CDR3nt: TGTGCCAGTATGGCCGGAAACACCATATATTTT
CDR3aa: CASMAGNTIYF

len: 15
abundance: NA
d_gene: TRBD1
j_gene: TRBJ1-1
v_gene: TRBV4-1
CDR3nt: TGCGCCAGCAGCCATCCTTCGACAGGGAATACTGAAGCTTTCTTT
CDR3aa: CASSHPSTGNTEAFF

len: 14
abundance: many
d_gene: NA
j_gene: TRBJ1-4
v_gene: TRBV30
CDR3nt: TGTGCCTGGGAGGGTAAAGGGACTAATGAAAAACTGTTTTTT
CDR3aa: CAWEGKGTNEKLFF

len: 15
abundance: many
d_gene: NA
j_gene: TRBJ2-1
v_gene: TRBV7-2
CDR3nt: TGTGCCAGCAGTTATGGGGTAGCGAACTACAATGAGCAGTTCTTC
CDR3aa: CASSYGVANYNEQFF

len: 14
abundance: many
d_gene: NA
j_gene: TRBJ1-2
v_gene: TRBV12-3/TRBV12-4
CDR3nt: TGTGCCAGCAGTTTACGTCCGGGAGTAGATGGCTACACCTTC
CDR3aa: CASSLRPGVDGYTF

len: 16
abundance: many
d_gene: NA
j_gene: TRBJ1-1
v_gene: TRBV18
CDR3nt: TGTGCCAGCTCACCACCGGGGGGGCCGATGAACACTGAAGCTTTCTTT
CDR3aa: CASSPPGGPMNTEAFF

len: 12
abundance: many
d_gene: NA
j_gene: TRBJ2-1
v_gene: TRBV29-1
CDR3nt: TGCAGCGCCCCGGGACTCTACAATGAGCAGTTCTTC
CDR3aa: CSAPGLYNEQFF

len: 16
abundance: many
d_gene: TRBD2
j_gene: TRBJ2-3
v_gene: TRBV28
CDR3nt: TGTGCCAGCAGTCCCCCCGGGCGGGAGGGGACAGATACGCAGTATTTT
CDR3aa: CASSPPGREGTDTQYF

len: 13
abundance: few
d_gene: TRBD1
j_gene: TRBJ2-1
v_gene: TRBV12-3/TRBV12-4
CDR3nt: TGTGCCAGCAGCCGGGACAGGGGCAATGAGCAGTCCTTC
CDR3aa: CASSRDRGNEQSF

len: 14
abundance: many
d_gene: NA
j_gene: TRBJ1-4
v_gene: TRBV27
CDR3nt: TGTGCCAGCAGTTTAAGTAGGTTAGCGGGAAAACTGTTTTTT
CDR3aa: CASSLSRLAGKLFF

len: 14
abundance: many
d_gene: TRBD2
j_gene: TRBJ2-3
v_gene: TRBV27
CDR3nt: TGTGCCAGCAGTCAGGGACTAGCGTTTTATACGCAGTATTTT
CDR3aa: CASSQGLAFYTQYF